Below, 2 T cell receptor beta chains from the same sample are listed, as sequenced in a study of blood T cell repertoires in COVID-19. The assay was immunoSEQ multiplex PCR, and TCRdb's table has in-frame clones only and misses some. Of more than 110,000 clones in the sample, 82% were seen once. The sample comprised peripheral blood. These receptors were obtained from a woman of 80 years or more with acute or convalescent COVID-19.

The chain is built from TRBV6-5 and TRBJ2-5, with unresolved D. Trimming left V 5 bases short and J 2 bases short, with 12 bases between. The CDR3 length is 14 residues. Germline values: CDR1 MNHEY, CDR2 SVGAGI. The CDR3 sequence: CASSLGFSQETQYF. CDR3 sequence (DNA): TGTGCCAGCAGTCTCGGGTTTAGTCAAGAGACCCAGTACTTC.

This clone occurred once. The chain joins TRBV3-1 (or the pseudogene TRBV3-2) to TRBJ2-7, with 10 nucleotides matching TRBD2. The CDR3 length is 18 residues. CDR1 and CDR2 from the germline V gene are LGHDT and YNNKEL (reference sequence). The V gene end was trimmed by 0 bases and the J gene end by 2 bases; junction bases not matched to a gene: 10. The chain's CDR3 is CASSQDPWWTSGAYEQYF. The CDR3, as DNA: TGTGCCAGCAGCCAAGATCCTTGGTGGACTAGCGGCGCCTACGAGCAGTACTTC.